These T cell receptor beta chains were read from a single sample in a study of blood T cell repertoires in COVID-19. The protocol was immunoSEQ multiplex PCR, while the TCRdb copy is restricted to in-frame clones and leaves out a portion. The table includes a few hundred thousand clones, around 88% detected once. Sample: peripheral blood. Receptor source: a woman between 50 and 59 years old with acute or convalescent COVID-19. Each CDR3 is given with its conserved first and last residue. The listing skips clone size in some rows; elsewhere it reads once, few, many or a size class.

v_gene	j_gene	abundance	CDR3aa
TRBV30	TRBJ1-1	once	CAWREPGQHAEAFF
TRBV18	TRBJ2-7	NA	CASSAPGQGYEQYF
TRBV7-2	TRBJ2-7	NA	CASSASWTSPYEQYF
TRBV7-6	TRBJ2-2	NA	CASSPWTVTGELFF
TRBV7-2	TRBJ1-2	once	CASSAQGAVSRYGYTF
TRBV6-4	TRBJ2-1	once	CASSREGSGEQFF
TRBV12-3/TRBV12-4	TRBJ2-7	NA	CASSRGMPYEQYF
TRBV29-1	TRBJ2-7	NA	CSVENRDRDYEQYF
TRBV20-1	TRBJ2-1	NA	CSAIDPGGKFF
TRBV28	TRBJ2-7	NA	CASSSGTGSREQYF
TRBV19	TRBJ2-5	NA	CASSDRGSIETQYF
TRBV7-3	TRBJ1-2	NA	CASGTGYGYTF
TRBV6-5	TRBJ1-2	NA	CASRPTGNYGYTF
TRBV28	TRBJ1-6	NA	CASSLSGGTNSPLHF
TRBV20-1	TRBJ2-7	once	CSASDRSGDEQYF
TRBV4-2	TRBJ2-7	once	CASSQDQRGSYEQYF
TRBV19	TRBJ2-3	NA	CASSIFWGGLAGSTDTQYF
TRBV11-2	TRBJ2-7	NA	CASSPLTGQGPYEQYF
TRBV15	TRBJ2-7	NA	CATSRLDTEQYF
TRBV4-3	TRBJ2-2	once	CASSQDWVAGGFTGELFF
TRBV18	TRBJ2-7	NA	CASSPRLEQYF
TRBV28	TRBJ2-3	once	CASSSLLAGLMDTQYF
TRBV7-2	TRBJ2-7	NA	CASSLTRGPSYEQYF
TRBV5-4	TRBJ1-5	NA	CASSLQGASAQPQHF
TRBV10-3	TRBJ2-7	NA	CAISDDRTVTYEQYF
TRBV2	TRBJ1-5	NA	CASSGQGAIQPQHF
TRBV3-1/TRBV3-2	TRBJ2-7	NA	CASSRDSSLREQYF
TRBV5-1	TRBJ1-6	NA	CASSPRQGRNPNSPLHF
TRBV27	TRBJ1-2	NA	CASSLAIGDGYTF
TRBV3-1/TRBV3-2	TRBJ1-2	NA	CASSLRDRAHGYTF
TRBV15	TRBJ2-2	once	CATSRATGANTGELFF
TRBV28	TRBJ2-5	NA	CASSSPRETQYF
TRBV21-1	TRBJ2-1	NA	CASSKEGSGSSYNEQFF
TRBV20-1	TRBJ2-3	NA	CSASGAVSSTDTQYF
TRBV27	TRBJ1-3	NA	CASQRQGAGNTIYF
TRBV5-1	TRBJ2-4	NA	CASSPNRDRTSAKNIQYF
TRBV11-2	TRBJ1-3	NA	CASSSRVTGNTIYF